The 28 T cell receptor beta chains presented below share a single source sample, sequenced in a study of a mutant IDH1 vaccine in newly diagnosed glioma. Time point reported: week 11, during vaccination. Doses comprised 300 ug of mutant IDH1 20-mer peptide each, plus topical imiquimod. Sequencing was performed with immunoSEQ multiplex PCR; in TCRdb, only in-frame clones are kept and a portion is missing. Of some 21,000 clones detected, around 92% appear once; the ten largest clones hold around 5.7%. No antigen has been identified for these receptors. This specimen was PBMCs, taken from a glioma patient whose treatment included an IDH1 peptide vaccine. These receptors all stem from a woman aged 40 to 50 with glioma.

This clone was counted a few times. The chain recombines TRBV2 with TRBJ2-1; the D is unclear. The CDR3 totals 11 residues. Trimming shortened V by 3 bases and J by 3 bases, and 0 bases separated the two germline ends. Germline CDR1 reads SNHLY; CDR2 reads FYNNEI. Here the CDR3 DNA reads TGTGCCAGCAGTGACTACAATGAGCAGTTCTTC. It encodes CASSDYNEQFF.

This clone is a singleton in its sample. The DNA of the CDR3 is TGTGCCTGGAGTGTACAGACACTGACTAATCAGCCCCAGCATTTT. The encoded protein is CAWSVQTLTNQPQHF. The rearrangement links TRBV30 to TRBJ1-5; D remains ambiguous. The germline V and J ends were trimmed by 0 bases and 4 bases, with 13 bases remaining between them. The CDR3 covers 15 residues. Per germline, CDR1 GTSNPN and CDR2 SVGIG (reference sequence).

The chain employs TRBV10-1 and TRBJ1-6; D gene uncertain. Looked up from germline, CDR1 is WNHNN and CDR2 is SYGVQD (reference sequence). Between the trimmed V and J ends, which lost 1 base and 9 bases, there was a span of 13 bases. The CDR3 contains 15 residues. CDR3: CASSELSDWRSPLHF. The CDR3 region has the DNA TGCGCCAGCAGTGAGTTGAGCGATTGGCGTTCACCCCTCCACTTT.

The genes are TRBV25-1 and TRBJ1-2, with D tentatively TRBD1 (5 bases). V lost 4 bases, J lost 8 bases, and 17 bases lay in between. The germline CDR1 and CDR2 sequences are MGHDK and SYGVNS. This CDR3 contains 14 residues. The CDR3 nucleotides are TGTGCCAGCAGTGGGGTTGGGGGGTGGAGCGGCTACACCTTC. Amino acids: CASSGVGGWSGYTF.

The rearrangement joins TRBV27 to TRBJ2-7; D is undetermined. The V and J ends lost 2 bases and 5 bases respectively, with 10 bases between them. The CDR3 contains 13 residues. Germline CDR1 is MNHEY and CDR2 is SMNVEV (reference sequence). The CDR3 DNA reads TGTGCCAGCAGTTTAAGAGGAGTCCACGAGCAGTACTTC. Protein product: CASSLRGVHEQYF.

The genes are TRBV18 and TRBJ1-1, with D perhaps matching TRBD1 (5 bases). There are 14 residues in the CDR3. V was trimmed by 5 bases and J by 2 bases, leaving 12 bases between them. Germline V CDR1 and CDR2: KGHSH, LQKENI. CDR3 loop: CASSERGLNTEAFF. The CDR3 nucleotides read TGTGCCAGCTCAGAAAGGGGCCTTAACACTGAAGCTTTCTTT.

This chain links TRBV6-1 with TRBJ2-4; 8 bases line up with TRBD1. The germline gives CDR1 MNHNS, CDR2 SASEGT. The CDR3 totals 15 residues. V dropped 6 bases and J dropped 8; count of bases not matched to a gene: 12. Here the CDR3 reads CASSLDRGLGDIQYF. CDR3 DNA: TGTGCCAGCAGCCTCGACAGGGGCTTGGGGGACATTCAGTACTTC.

This sequence joins TRBV2 and TRBJ1-4, with D unclear. The CDR3 covers 13 residues. Germline-derived CDR1 and CDR2 are SNHLY and FYNNEI. Trimming pared 8 bases from V and 4 bases from J, leaving 11 bases between. The CDR3 DNA is TGTGCCAGCGCAGCGGGATATAATGAAAAACTGTTTTTT. Amino acid sequence: CASAAGYNEKLFF.

The V call is TRBV4-2, the J call TRBJ1-2; 7 bases fit TRBD1. CDR1 and CDR2 (germline): LGHNA, YNFKEQ. V shed 0 bases, J shed 8 bases, and the junction held 6 bases outside the gene matches. There are 14 residues in the CDR3. CDR3 sequence: CASSQEEGAQGYTF. In DNA, the CDR3 is TGTGCCAGCAGCCAAGAAGAGGGGGCCCAGGGCTACACCTTC.

Only one count was recorded for this clone. The gene calls are TRBV2 and TRBJ2-3; D might be TRBD1 or TRBD2, each matching 6 bases. The CDR3 spans 16 residues. With 3 bases removed from V and 2 bases from J, the gap between germline ends came to 15 bases. Looked up from germline, CDR1 is SNHLY and CDR2 is FYNNEI. The CDR3 DNA follows: TGTGCCAGCAGTGACCTAGAGGGGGGTTCCACAGATACGCAGTATTTT. Translated, it gives CASSDLEGGSTDTQYF.

This chain joins TRBV4-3 and TRBJ2-5, with a tentative D call TRBD2 (6 bases). There are 13 residues in the CDR3. The V and J ends lost 0 bases and 7 bases respectively, with 9 bases between them. Germline V CDR1 and CDR2: LGHNA, YSLEER. CDR3 DNA sequence: TGCGCCAGCAGCCAAGAACTCGGGGGGACCCAGTACTTC. It specifies CASSQELGGTQYF.

CDR3 region: CASSIGPDGGDEKLFF. The DNA for the CDR3 is TGTGCCAGTAGTATAGGACCTGACGGCGGTGATGAAAAACTGTTTTTT. The rearrangement links TRBV19 to TRBJ1-4; D is ambiguous. Germline CDR1 LNHDA, CDR2 SQIVND (reference sequence). The CDR3 sequence is 16 residues long. V lost 1 base and J 6 bases, leaving 15 bases between the germline ends.

The chain couples TRBV5-1 to TRBJ2-1; D possibly corresponds to TRBD1 (6 bases). The germline gives CDR1 SGHRS, CDR2 YFSETQ. V shed 4 bases and J shed 3 bases, with 8 bases lying between them. The CDR3 covers 13 residues. The CDR3 coding sequence is TGCGCCAGCAGCCAGGACAGCTACAATGAGCAGTTCTTC. It codes for CASSQDSYNEQFF.

CDR3 nucleotide sequence: TGTGCCAGCAGCAAGGACAGGGGGCAAGCTGAAGCTTTCTTT. Its translation: CASSKDRGQAEAFF. This chain joins TRBV6-1 and TRBJ1-1, with 11 bases lining up with TRBD1. V lost 6 bases to trimming and J lost 6 bases; unmatched junction nucleotides: 6. The CDR3 contains 14 residues. Per germline, CDR1 MNHNS and CDR2 SASEGT.

V and J are TRBV6-5 and TRBJ2-3, with D unclear. Germline CDR1 and CDR2: MNHEY and SVGAGI. This CDR3 is 13 amino acids long. V was shortened by 5 bases and J by 5 bases, with 11 bases between the two germline ends. CDR3 in DNA: TGTGCCAGCAGTCCCCTAGGGATAGATACGCAGTATTTT. It translates to CASSPLGIDTQYF.

The chain employs TRBV10-1 and TRBJ2-3, with D possibly being TRBD2 (5 bases). Germline V lookup: CDR1 WNHNN, CDR2 SYGVQD (reference sequence). Trimming shortened V by 4 bases and J by 0 bases, and 11 bases separated the two germline ends. The CDR3 runs to 15 residues. Here the CDR3 reads CASSASTASTDTQYF. CDR3 DNA: TGCGCCAGCAGTGCTAGCACGGCTAGCACAGATACGCAGTATTTT.

This clone was observed once. The chain recombines TRBV10-2 with TRBJ2-7; D may be TRBD1 (6 bases). CDR1 is WSHSY and CDR2 is SAAADI in the germline V gene. V gave up 6 bases and J gave up 2 bases, with 11 bases separating them. The CDR3 extends over 13 amino acids. The CDR3 here is CASRMTGTYEQYF. CDR3 nucleotide sequence: TGCGCCAGCAGGATGACAGGAACCTACGAGCAGTACTTC.

This chain connects TRBV5-4 to TRBJ1-4, with D hard to call. The V end lost 0 bases, the J end lost 5 bases, and 5 bases lay between the germline ends. CDR1 and CDR2 (germline): SGHNT, YYREEE (reference sequence). The CDR3 is 13 amino acids. The CDR3 DNA reads as TGTGCCAGCAGCTTGGCCCCCAATGAAAAACTGTTTTTT. Residues: CASSLAPNEKLFF.

The CDR3 loop is CASTPGPHSDYEQYF. The DNA for the CDR3 is TGTGCCAGCACCCCGGGTCCCCACTCAGATTACGAGCAGTACTTC. The chain has TRBV9 and TRBJ2-7; D call uncertain. The CDR3 is 15 amino acids. V gave up 6 bases and J gave up 4 bases, with 20 bases separating them. Germline CDR1 reads SGDLS; CDR2 reads YYNGEE.

The chain combines TRBV6-1 with TRBJ1-2; no clear D. Looked up from germline, CDR1 is MNHNS and CDR2 is SASEGT. This CDR3 comprises 14 residues. V shed 0 bases and J shed 8 bases, with 13 bases lying between them. CDR3 in amino acids: CASSEASFPVGYTF. CDR3 coding DNA: TGTGCCAGCAGTGAAGCCTCTTTTCCCGTCGGCTACACCTTC.

The DNA of the CDR3 is TGTGCCAGCAGCTTGGTCGGGGCAACAGGGCAGTACTTC. Its protein product is CASSLVGATGQYF. The chain employs TRBV5-4 and TRBJ2-7; D could derive from TRBD1 or TRBD2 (5 bases each). Trimming took 0 bases from V and 9 from J, leaving 13 bases between them. The CDR3 spans 13 residues. The germline V gene encodes CDR1 SGHNT and CDR2 YYREEE (reference sequence).

The rearrangement uses TRBV30 and TRBJ2-5; 14 bases match TRBD2. The CDR3 has 13 residues. Looked up from germline, CDR1 is GTSNPN and CDR2 is SVGIG (reference sequence). The ends lost 5 bases at V and 5 bases at J; junction bases unmatched: 1. The CDR3 DNA reads TGTGCCTGGGGGACTAGCGGGAGTGAGACCCAGTACTTC. Translation: CAWGTSGSETQYF.

This chain joins TRBV5-1 and TRBJ2-5; D not resolved. CDR3 length: 14 residues. V lost 0 bases to trimming and J lost 1 base, with 7 bases between them. The V gene's germline CDR1 is SGHRS and CDR2 YFSETQ. The CDR3 coding sequence is TGCGCCAGCAGCTTGGCCCTGAGCCAAGAGACCCAGTACTTC. It specifies CASSLALSQETQYF.

The genes are TRBV28 and TRBJ1-2, with TRBD1 as a possible D gene (5 bases). The germline V and J ends were trimmed by 2 bases and 5 bases, with 12 bases remaining between them. Germline CDR1 and CDR2: MDHEN and SYDVKM. This CDR3 region has 14 residues. In DNA, the CDR3 is TGTGCCAGCAGTTTAGAAGGGGTGGATTATGGCTACACCTTC. Its protein product is CASSLEGVDYGYTF.

The chain employs TRBV11-1 and TRBJ2-6, with unresolved D. There are 18 residues in the CDR3. V gave up 6 bases and J gave up 0 bases, with 18 bases separating them. In germline, CDR1 is SGHAT, CDR2 FQDESV (reference sequence). The CDR3 loop reads CASSPTSTSHSGANVLTF. For the CDR3, the DNA is TGTGCCAGCAGTCCCACGTCGACAAGTCACTCTGGGGCCAACGTCCTGACTTTC.

The chain employs TRBV4-3 and TRBJ1-1; D gene unclear. Germline V CDR1 and CDR2: LGHNA, YSLEER. This CDR3 contains 13 residues. Trimming removed 2 bases at V and 2 bases at J, with 6 bases between. DNA for the CDR3: TGCGCCAGCAGCCAAACGGTAAACACTGAAGCTTTCTTT. This encodes CASSQTVNTEAFF.

This chain joins TRBV5-1 and TRBJ1-1; tentatively, D is TRBD1 (5 bases). The CDR3 runs 12 residues. CDR1 SGHRS and CDR2 YFSETQ come from the germline V gene. V lost 0 bases and J lost 10, with 10 bases in between. The CDR3 nucleotides are TGCGCCAGCAGCTTGGTCCAGGGAGCAGCTTTCTTT. It codes for CASSLVQGAAFF.

J is TRBJ2-7 and V is TRBV6-1; 11 nucleotides align to TRBD1. CDR1 is MNHNS and CDR2 is SASEGT in the germline V gene. The CDR3 is made up of 14 amino acids. V was clipped by 5 bases and J by 3 bases; unmatched bases: 3. CDR3 DNA sequence: TGTGCCAGCAGTCGTGGGACAGGGGGCTACGAGCAGTACTTC. Translated: CASSRGTGGYEQYF.